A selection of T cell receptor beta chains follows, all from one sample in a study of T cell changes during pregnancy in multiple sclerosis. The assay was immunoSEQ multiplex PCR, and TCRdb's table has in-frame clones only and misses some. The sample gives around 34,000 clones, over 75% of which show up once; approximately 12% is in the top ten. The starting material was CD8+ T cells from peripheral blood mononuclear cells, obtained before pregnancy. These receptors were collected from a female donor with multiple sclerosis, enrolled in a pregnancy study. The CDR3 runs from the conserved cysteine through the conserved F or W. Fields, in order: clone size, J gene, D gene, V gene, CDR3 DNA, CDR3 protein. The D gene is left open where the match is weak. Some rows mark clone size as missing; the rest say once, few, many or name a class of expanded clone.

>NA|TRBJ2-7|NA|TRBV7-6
TGTGCCAGCAGCACCCGGAGCTCCGCCTACGAGCAGTACTTC
CASSTRSSAYEQYF
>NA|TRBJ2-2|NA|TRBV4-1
TGCGCCAGCAGCCAAGGCAGCACCGGGGAGCTGTTTTTT
CASSQGSTGELFF
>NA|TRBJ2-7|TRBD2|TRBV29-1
TGCAGCGTGGTAATGGGACTAGCGGGATTCTACGAGCAGTACTTC
CSVVMGLAGFYEQYF
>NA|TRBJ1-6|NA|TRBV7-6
TGTGCCAGCAGCGCGGGACTCCTCTCTTCACCCCTCCACTTT
CASSAGLLSSPLHF
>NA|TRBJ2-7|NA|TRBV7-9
TGTGCCAGCAGCTTAGGCGGACAGCTGACCTACGAGCAGTACTTC
CASSLGGQLTYEQYF
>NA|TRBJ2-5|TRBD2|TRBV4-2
TGTGCCAGCAGCCCCGGACTAGCGGGGGCACTAAGTGGAGAGACCCAGTACTTC
CASSPGLAGALSGETQYF
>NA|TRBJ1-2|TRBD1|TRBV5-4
TGTGCCAGCAGCTCGGACAGGGGGCGGGTTATTTGGGATGGCTACACCTTC
CASSSDRGRVIWDGYTF
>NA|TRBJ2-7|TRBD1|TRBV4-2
TGTGCCAGCAGCCAAGAAACCGGGACAGGGGGCGACGAGCAGTACTTC
CASSQETGTGGDEQYF
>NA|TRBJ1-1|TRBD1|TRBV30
TGTGCCGGCAGGGGGCCAGGAGGGACTGAAGCTTTCTTT
CAGRGPGGTEAFF
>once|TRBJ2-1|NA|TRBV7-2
TGTGCCAGCAGTTTAACAGGGGGGGAATACAATGAGCAGTTCTTC
CASSLTGGEYNEQFF
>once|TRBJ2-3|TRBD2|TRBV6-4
TGTGCCAGCAGTGACTCCGCAGCGGGGGGCACAGATACGCAGTATTTT
CASSDSAAGGTDTQYF
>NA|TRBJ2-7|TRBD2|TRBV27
TGTGCCAGCAGCCGCCTCACTAGCGCTTACTACGAGCAGTACTTC
CASSRLTSAYYEQYF
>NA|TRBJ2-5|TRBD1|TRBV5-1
TGCGCCAGCAGCTCCGGGACAGGGTACGAGACCCAGTACTTC
CASSSGTGYETQYF
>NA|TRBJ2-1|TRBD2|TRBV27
TGTGCCAGCAGTTTAGGGCTAGCGGGAGCCTCCTACAATGAGCAGTTCTTC
CASSLGLAGASYNEQFF
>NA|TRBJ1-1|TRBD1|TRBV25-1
TGTGCCAGCAGTGACCGGGACAGGGGTCCCTACGAGGGAGCTTTCTTT
CASSDRDRGPYEGAFF
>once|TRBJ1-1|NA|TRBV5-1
TGCGCCAGCAGCTTGGGACTGGGTTCGATCACTGAAGCTTTCTTT
CASSLGLGSITEAFF
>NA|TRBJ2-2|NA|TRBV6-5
TGTGCCAGCAGCCCAGGCACCGGGGAGCTGTTTTTT
CASSPGTGELFF
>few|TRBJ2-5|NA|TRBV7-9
TGTGCCAGCAGCCCAAATGAGGAGACCCAGTACTTC
CASSPNEETQYF
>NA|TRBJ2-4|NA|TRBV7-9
TGTGCCAGCAGTTCGGACAGCGCCCCGACGGACATTCAGTACTTC
CASSSDSAPTDIQYF
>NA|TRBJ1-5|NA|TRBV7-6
TGTGCCAGCAGCCAGGACAGTGTCGGAGTGGGCAATCAGCCCCAGCATTTT
CASSQDSVGVGNQPQHF
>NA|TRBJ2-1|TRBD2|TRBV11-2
TGTGCCAGCAGATCTGGACTAGCGGAATCCTACAATGAGCAGTTCTTC
CASRSGLAESYNEQFF
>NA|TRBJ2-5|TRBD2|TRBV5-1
TGCGCCAGCAGCTCTATGGGGACTAGACAAGAGGCCCAGTACTTC
CASSSMGTRQEAQYF
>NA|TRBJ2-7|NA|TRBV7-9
TGTGCCAGCACCCCGGGAGAGACAAACTACGAGCAGTACTTC
CASTPGETNYEQYF
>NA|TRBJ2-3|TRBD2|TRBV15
TGTGCCACCAGCAGGATAACACCGGGACTAGCGGGAAGCACAGATACGCAGTATTTT
CATSRITPGLAGSTDTQYF
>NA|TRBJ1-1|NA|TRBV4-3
TGCGCCAGCAGCCAAGATTTTGGGGGGGCCACTGAAGCTTTCTTT
CASSQDFGGATEAFF
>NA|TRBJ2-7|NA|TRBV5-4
TGTGCCAGCAGTTACTCCCGGGACACGACGTACGAGCAGTACTTC
CASSYSRDTTYEQYF
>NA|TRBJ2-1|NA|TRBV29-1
TGCAGCGTGACCCTAGCTGTGAGCCCCTACAATGAGCAGTTCTTC
CSVTLAVSPYNEQFF
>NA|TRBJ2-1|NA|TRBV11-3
TGTGCCAGCAGCCCTCCGGGGGATTCCAATGAGCAGTTCTTC
CASSPPGDSNEQFF
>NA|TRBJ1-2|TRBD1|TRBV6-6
TGTGCCAGCAGTGATCGGACAGGGATTGGCTACACCTTC
CASSDRTGIGYTF
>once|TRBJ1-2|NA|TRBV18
TGTGCCAGCTCACCCCTTACGTGGGGACTGGGCGGCTACACCTTC
CASSPLTWGLGGYTF
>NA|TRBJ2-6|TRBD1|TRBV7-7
TGTGCCAGCAGCTCAGGGGGCCCCAGCTCTGGGGCCAACGTCCTGACTTTC
CASSSGGPSSGANVLTF
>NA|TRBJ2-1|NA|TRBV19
TGTGCTTCGACCACCAGGTCCTACAATGAGCAGTTCTTC
CASTTRSYNEQFF
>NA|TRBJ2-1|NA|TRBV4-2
TGTGCCAGCAGCCAACTAACTAGCGAGGGGGAATTCAGTATTGAGCAGTTCTTC
CASSQLTSEGEFSIEQFF
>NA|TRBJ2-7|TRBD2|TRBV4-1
TGCGCCAGCAGCCCCTCCCTAGCGGGGACGGGCTCCTACGAGCAGTACTTC
CASSPSLAGTGSYEQYF
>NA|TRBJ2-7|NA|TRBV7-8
TGTGCCAGCAGCTTAGTGGGGGGTAGTTCCTACGAGCAGTACTTC
CASSLVGGSSYEQYF
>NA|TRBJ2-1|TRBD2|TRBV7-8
TGTGCCAGCAGCTTGGGACCGGGACTAGCCTACAATGAGCAGTTCTTC
CASSLGPGLAYNEQFF
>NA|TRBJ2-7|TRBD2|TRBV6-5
TGTGCCAGCAGTTATTCGGCTAGCGGGAGGACTGAGCAGTACTTC
CASSYSASGRTEQYF
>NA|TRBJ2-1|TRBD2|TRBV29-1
TGCAGCGTTGATGGGGTTAGCGGGGGGATCGGGCACAATGAGCAGTTCTTC
CSVDGVSGGIGHNEQFF
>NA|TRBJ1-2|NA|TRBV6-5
TGTGCCACCTCCCCCCTCGGGGGCTATGGCTACACCTTC
CATSPLGGYGYTF
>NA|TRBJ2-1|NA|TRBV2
TGTGCCAGCCCTGCCGGGGGAGGATCCTACAATGAGCAGTTCTTC
CASPAGGGSYNEQFF
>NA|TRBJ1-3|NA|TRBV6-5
TGTGCCAGCAGCTATCGGGGCTCTGGAAACACCATATATTTT
CASSYRGSGNTIYF
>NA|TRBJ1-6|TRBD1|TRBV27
TGTGCCAGCACAACCCGGGACAGGGTCGATTCACCCCTCCACTTT
CASTTRDRVDSPLHF
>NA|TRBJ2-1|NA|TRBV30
TGTGCCTGGAGTGTCAGGGGCAATGAGCAGTTCTTC
CAWSVRGNEQFF
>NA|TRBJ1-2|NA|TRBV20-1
TGCAGTGCTAGTTCTAGTTATGGCTACACCTTC
CSASSSYGYTF
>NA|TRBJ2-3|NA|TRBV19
TGTGCCAGTAGTATCACCAGGGTTGGAGTCGCAGATACGCAGTATTTT
CASSITRVGVADTQYF
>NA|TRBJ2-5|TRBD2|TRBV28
TGTGCCAGCAGTTCAGGACTAGCGGGGGTGCAAGAGACCCAGTACTTC
CASSSGLAGVQETQYF
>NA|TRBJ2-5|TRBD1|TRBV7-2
TGTGCCAGCAGCCGTTGGACAGGGGCGCTGGAGACCCAGTACTTC
CASSRWTGALETQYF